The present TCR beta chain was sequenced within a study of T cell repertoires in cytomegalovirus infection. Study background: Evidence of both CMV infection and a matching HLA type came from public TCR beta signatures. Regarding the study as a whole: Clonotypes of TCR beta that were HLA-C-restricted and CMV-specific dominated the ex vivo response. Accumulated public TCR beta family frequency recognized individuals carrying CMV together with the relevant HLA.

Trimming stripped 3 bases from V and 5 bases from J, with 11 bases between. Germline V gives CDR1 SGHTA, CDR2 FQGNSA. The length of the CDR3 is 14 residues. This clonotype was detected only a few times. Its antigen is unidentified. One entry per CDR3 protein results from TCRdb running MiXCR on the reads. The sample shows approximately 320,000 distinct CDR3 sequences, 9.5% of them seen only once. This receptor was taken from a human donor in good health (CMV status not recorded). Some clones in this sample may be carry-over from other donors' samples. V is TRBV7-2 and J is TRBJ2-1; D is possibly TRBD1 or TRBD2 (5 bases each). The sequenced material came from PBMCs. CDR3 protein: CASSLSGANNEQFF. The CDR3 DNA reads as TGTGCCAGCAGCTTGTCCGGGGCCAACAATGAGCAGTTCTTC. The entire variable domain, with the rest obtained from reference TRBV7-2 and TRBJ2-1, is as follows: GAGVSQSPSNKVTEKGKDVELRCDPISGHTALYWYRQSLGQGLEFLIYFQGNSAPDKSGLPSDRFSAERTGGSVSTLTIQRTQQEDSAVYLCASSLSGANNEQFFGPGTRLTVL.